Below, 5 T cell receptor beta chains from the same sample are listed, as sequenced in a study of blood T cell repertoires in COVID-19. Repertoires were generated with immunoSEQ multiplex PCR, while TCRdb's copy carries only in-frame clones and drops some. This table has roughly 190,000 clones, roughly 88% appearing once. Source material: peripheral blood. The receptors come from a woman in her forties who had recovered from COVID-19.

This clone turned up a few times. This chain uses TRBV10-3 with TRBJ1-1, with a possible D match to TRBD1 (5 bases). The CDR3 length is 16 residues. The V end lost 2 bases, the J end lost 5 bases, and 18 bases lay between the germline ends. In germline, CDR1 is ENHRY, CDR2 SYGVKD. The CDR3 DNA sequence: TGTGCCATCAGTGAGGCCCCGGGGGGGGGAAGGACTGAAGCTTTCTTT. It encodes CAISEAPGGGRTEAFF.

V and J are TRBV6-5 and TRBJ1-6; 8 positions match TRBD1. V gave up 2 bases and J gave up 8 bases; unmatched junction bases: 8. This CDR3 contains 16 residues. The germline gives CDR1 MNHEY, CDR2 SVGAGI. The CDR3 DNA sequence: TGTGCCAGCAGTTACGAGACCCCAGGGGGCGATTCACCCCTCCACTTT. Protein sequence: CASSYETPGGDSPLHF.

The V gene is TRBV6-5, the J gene TRBJ1-1; 8 nucleotides match TRBD1. Trimming cost V 2 bases and J 5 bases; bases outside gene matches: 4. CDR1 and CDR2 from the germline V gene are MNHEY and SVGAGI. The CDR3 contains 14 residues. The CDR3 sequence: CASSYHRGGTEAFF. CDR3 coding DNA: TGTGCCAGCAGTTACCACAGGGGGGGGACTGAAGCTTTCTTT.

This clone was detected a few times. This sequence joins TRBV4-2 and TRBJ2-3; no definite D call. The CDR3 is 14 amino acids. The V end lost 2 bases, the J end lost 0 bases, and 6 bases lay between the germline ends. The germline V gene has CDR1 LGHNA and CDR2 YNFKEQ. Here the CDR3 DNA reads TGTGCCAGCAGCCAATCCCCTAGCACAGATACGCAGTATTTT. Protein: CASSQSPSTDTQYF.

The chain employs TRBV7-6 and TRBJ2-1; D gene uncertain. Per germline, CDR1 SGHVS and CDR2 FNYEAQ. CDR3 size: 16 residues. The germline V and J ends were trimmed by 2 bases and 0 bases, with 11 bases remaining between them. For the CDR3, the DNA is TGTGCCAGCAGCTTAACTCTGAGCCTCTCCTACAATGAGCAGTTCTTC. It yields the protein CASSLTLSLSYNEQFF.